This T cell receptor (beta chain) came from a study of T cell repertoires in cytomegalovirus infection (dated by TCRdb to between 2018 and 2020). A note on the overall study: Donor HLA type was relevant to the analysis, as public TCR beta signatures indicated carriage of CMV infection together with the matching HLA type.

These reads were obtained on an Illumina HiSeq 1500. TCRdb trimmed the raw reads at Q25, called clones with MiXCR and kept productive beta chains. One record per CDR3 amino acid sequence lists the most common genes and DNA. Across this sample there are hundreds of thousands of distinct CDR3 sequences, with 8% to 9.5% seen only once. Of the sample, around 4.5% falls within the top ten clones. CDR1 and CDR2, per the germline V gene, are MGHDK and SYGVNS. Here V drops 3 bases and J drops 7 bases, and the junction holds 18 bases not matched to any gene. The CDR3 numbers 18 residues from cysteine through phenylalanine. Only the CDR3 region is kept as DNA, spanning 54 bases read in frame from base 1. What the research found in general, with its limitations: In both this cohort and an independent cohort of 350 or so donors, the cumulative frequency of public TCR beta family members distinguished carriers of CMV infection plus the relevant HLA type. In the ex vivo response, HLA-C-restricted CMV-specific TCR beta clonotypes were dominant, and in two of eight donors the single most frequent clonotype came from this HLA-C-restricted group.

This clonotype was detected ten times or more. What antigen it recognizes has not been identified. No much larger clone exists at a distance of one base, and base qualities are not known. The source is a human donor in good health (CMV status not recorded). Some clones in this sample may be carry-over from other donors' samples. The rearrangement joined TRBV25-1 to TRBJ2-1, and 7 bases in between align with TRBD2. Material for sequencing was PBMCs. The nucleotide sequence is TGTGCCAGCAGTGATACGGGGGGAAGGCATCGACATTTGAATGAGCAGTTCTTC. Its protein reads: CASSDTGGRHRHLNEQFF. Joined to the reference TRBV25-1 and TRBJ2-1 proteins, this CDR3 gives the full variable domain: EADIYQTPRYLVIGTGKKITLECSQTMGHDKMYWYQQDPGMELHLIHYSYGVNSTEKGDLSSESTVSRIRTEHFPLTLESARPSHTSQYLCASSDTGGRHRHLNEQFFGPGTRLTVL.